Each of the 14 T cell receptor beta chains below was sequenced from the same sample in a study of cytomegalovirus exposure and HLA in healthy donors. Primers for the PCR totalled 60 Vbeta and 13 Jbeta. Libraries were prepared by immunoSEQ multiplex PCR; TCRdb keeps only in-frame clonotypes and omits some of them. The repertoire holds approximately 150,000 clones, more than 60% seen once, with about 1.5% in the top ten. Sequencing input: PBMCs. Source of these receptors: a woman between 18 and 29 years old in good health and CMV-seronegative.

The gene calls are TRBV5-1 and TRBJ2-7; 7 nucleotides align to TRBD2. The CDR3 is 14 residues long. CDR1 is SGHRS, CDR2 YFSETQ, per germline. The trim removed 0 bases at V and 5 bases at J, leaving 5 bases unmatched. The CDR3 nucleotides read TGCGCCAGCAGCTTGGGTACTAGCGTAGACGAGCAGTACTTC. Translation: CASSLGTSVDEQYF.

CDR3 loop: CASSPRTSGPFSYEQYF. The CDR3 DNA follows: TGTGCCAGCTCACCACGAACTAGCGGACCATTCTCCTACGAGCAGTACTTC. This chain links TRBV18 with TRBJ2-7; TRBD2 aligns across 8 bases. In germline, CDR1 is KGHSH, CDR2 LQKENI. This CDR3 contains 17 residues. Unmatched junction bases numbered 8, after V lost 1 base and J lost 0 bases. Drawing the rest from reference TRBV18 and TRBJ2-7, the complete variable domain is NAGVMQNPRHLVRRRGQEARLRCSPMKGHSHVYWYRQLPEEGLKFMVYLQKENIIDESGMPKERFSAEFPKEGPSILRIQQVVRGDSAAYFCASSPRTSGPFSYEQYFGPGTRLTVT.

The chain carries TRBV19 and TRBJ2-1, with 11 bases that match TRBD1. The V gene's germline CDR1 is LNHDA and CDR2 SQIVND (reference sequence). Unmatched junction bases numbered 11, after V lost 6 bases and J lost 4 bases. The CDR3 has 17 amino acids. The CDR3 region has the DNA TGTGCCAGTAGGGGTTGGGAAGGGACAGGGGGATACAATGAGCAGTTCTTC. As protein: CASRGWEGTGGYNEQFF.

The rearrangement joins TRBV6-1 to TRBJ1-1; D not certain. The V gene's germline CDR1 is MNHNS and CDR2 SASEGT. This CDR3 comprises 10 residues. V dropped 4 bases and J dropped 5 bases, with 2 bases sitting between them. CDR3 DNA sequence: TGTGCCAGCAGTGTAACTGAAGCTTTCTTT. Translation gives CASSVTEAFF.

This chain connects TRBV4-1 to TRBJ1-2; 10 bases match TRBD1. Germline loops: CDR1 MGHRA, CDR2 YSYEKL. The CDR3 is 14 amino acids. V was pared by 4 bases and J by 7 bases, with 6 bases of the junction left unmatched. The CDR3 DNA reads TGCGCCAGCAGCCCGCAGACAGGGGGCTTTGGCTACACCTTC. This encodes CASSPQTGGFGYTF.

The chain couples TRBV6-1 to TRBJ1-5; 8 nucleotides line up with TRBD1. Germline V gives CDR1 MNHNS, CDR2 SASEGT. Trimming at V came to 3 bases and at J to 9 bases, leaving 7 bases not matched to a gene. The CDR3 is 14 amino acids. The CDR3 sequence is CASSEPRGLRPQHF. The CDR3 DNA reads TGTGCCAGCAGTGAGCCCAGGGGGCTTAGGCCCCAGCATTTT.

The rearrangement links TRBV5-8 to TRBJ2-2; D is uncertain. The V and J ends lost 1 base and 6 bases respectively, with 7 bases between them. This CDR3 is 13 amino acids long. CDR1 is SGHTS, CDR2 YDEGEE, per germline. In DNA, the CDR3 is TGTGCCAGCAGCTTGCAGTTTGCCGGGGAGCTGTTTTTT. It specifies CASSLQFAGELFF.

This clone was seen only once. This chain's CDR3 is CASSSVAGGHYEQYF. In DNA form, the CDR3 reads TGTGCCAGCAGTTCCGTAGCGGGAGGGCACTACGAGCAGTACTTC. The chain combines TRBV6-5 with TRBJ2-5, with TRBD2 identical over 11 bases. The J call is uncertain, as TRBJ2-7 better fits the DNA end. Germline V lookup: CDR1 MNHEY, CDR2 SVGAGI. The CDR3 has 15 amino acids.

The V call is TRBV5-1, the J call TRBJ2-5; 8 bases fit TRBD2. The CDR3 length is 15 residues. Looked up from germline, CDR1 is SGHRS and CDR2 is YFSETQ. After removal of 0 bases from V and 5 bases from J, the junction contained 6 bases not matched to a gene. The CDR3 bases are TGCGCCAGCAGCTTGGATGGGACTAGACATGAGACCCAGTACTTC. Its protein is CASSLDGTRHETQYF.

As DNA, the CDR3 is TGTGCCAGCAGCCTGGCGGTACGGGAGTATGAGCAGTACTTC. Protein product: CASSLAVREYEQYF. V gene TRBV7-2 combines with J gene TRBJ2-7, with D tentatively TRBD2 (6 bases). Germline V lookup: CDR1 SGHTA, CDR2 FQGNSA. The CDR3 has 14 amino acids. V lost 5 bases to trimming and J lost 7 bases, with 18 bases between them.

The CDR3: CASSSGTGYSNQPQHF. The CDR3 DNA reads as TGTGCCAGCAGCTCCGGGACAGGATATAGCAATCAGCCCCAGCATTTT. The chain couples TRBV11-2 to TRBJ1-5; 8 bases line up with TRBD1. The germline gives CDR1 SGHAT, CDR2 FQNNGV. Trimming took 4 bases from V and 0 from J; bases not matched to a gene: 5. The CDR3 sequence is 16 residues long.

This clone was detected only a few times. The chain has TRBV9 and TRBJ2-2, with 7 positions matching TRBD2. CDR1 SGDLS and CDR2 YYNGEE come from the germline V gene. Trimming took 3 bases from V and 3 from J; bases not matched to a gene: 11. This CDR3 contains 17 residues. This CDR3 reads CASSAGLWGGDTGELFF. CDR3 in DNA: TGTGCCAGCAGCGCGGGTCTTTGGGGAGGGGACACCGGGGAGCTGTTTTTT. Full variable domain (remainder filled in from reference TRBV9 and TRBJ2-2): DSGVTQTPKHLITATGQRVTLRCSPRSGDLSVYWYQQSLDQGLQFLIQYYNGEERAKGNILERFSAQQFPDLHSELNLSSLELGDSALYFCASSAGLWGGDTGELFFGEGSRLTVL.

The chain has TRBV30 and TRBJ2-3; tentative D call: TRBD2 (7 bases). CDR1 and CDR2 from the germline V gene are GTSNPN and SVGIG (reference sequence). The CDR3 contains 13 residues. Trimming left V 0 bases short and J 6 bases short, with 10 bases between. The DNA of the CDR3 is TGTGCCTGGAGTGTCCCGGGGGGCGATACGCAGTATTTT. Translating it yields CAWSVPGGDTQYF.

In this sample, this clone turned up once. The V gene is TRBV7-2, the J gene TRBJ2-7, with D perhaps matching TRBD2 (5 bases). Germline values: CDR1 SGHTA, CDR2 FQGNSA. V was pared by 0 bases and J by 0 bases, with 6 bases between. The CDR3 is 14 amino acids. The CDR3 here is CASSLAGSSYEQYF. The CDR3 DNA reads TGTGCCAGCAGCTTAGCGGGGAGCTCCTACGAGCAGTACTTC. The whole variable domain, filled in from reference TRBV7-2 and TRBJ2-7, reads GAGVSQSPSNKVTEKGKDVELRCDPISGHTALYWYRQSLGQGLEFLIYFQGNSAPDKSGLPSDRFSAERTGGSVSTLTIQRTQQEDSAVYLCASSLAGSSYEQYFGPGTRLTVT.